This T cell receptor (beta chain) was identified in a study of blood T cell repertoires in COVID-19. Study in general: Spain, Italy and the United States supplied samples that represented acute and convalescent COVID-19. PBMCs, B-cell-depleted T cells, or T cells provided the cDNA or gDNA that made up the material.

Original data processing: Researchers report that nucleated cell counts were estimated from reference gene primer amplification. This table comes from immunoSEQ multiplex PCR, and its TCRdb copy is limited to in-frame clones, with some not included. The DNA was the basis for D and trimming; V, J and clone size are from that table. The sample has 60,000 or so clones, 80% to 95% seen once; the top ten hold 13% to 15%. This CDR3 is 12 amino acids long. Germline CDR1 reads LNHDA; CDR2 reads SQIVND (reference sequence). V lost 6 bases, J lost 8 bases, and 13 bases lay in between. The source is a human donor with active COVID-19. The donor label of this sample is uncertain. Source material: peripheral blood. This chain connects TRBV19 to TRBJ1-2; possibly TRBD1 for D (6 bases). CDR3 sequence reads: CASRITGFGYTF. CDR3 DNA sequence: TGTGCCAGTAGGATTACAGGGTTCGGCTACACCTTC.